Listed below are T cell receptor beta chains from one sample, sequenced in a study of blood T cell repertoires in COVID-19. Measured with immunoSEQ multiplex PCR; TCRdb has only the in-frame clones, and not every one. The top ten hold 7.5% of the sample, which has about 200,000 clones, 84% seen once. The sequencing sample was made of PBMCs or T cells enriched from blood (not recorded which). These receptors originate from a man aged 40-49 years who had recovered from COVID-19. Both conserved end residues are part of each CDR3. The order of the fields is CDR3 DNA, CDR3 protein, clone size, V gene, J gene, D gene. D genes are given only for firm matches. Not every row has a clone size; where given, it reads once, few, many or a size class.

cdr3_nt: TGTGCCAGCAGTTCCTCGGACAGGGGAGGTCAGCCCCAGCATTTT; cdr3_aa: CASSSSDRGGQPQHF; clone_size: -; v_call: TRBV6-2/TRBV6-3; j_call: TRBJ1-5; d_call: TRBD1
cdr3_nt: TGCGCCAGCAGCTTGTTTGGACAGGGTGTTACATCTGGAAACACCATATATTTT; cdr3_aa: CASSLFGQGVTSGNTIYF; clone_size: -; v_call: TRBV5-1; j_call: TRBJ1-3; d_call: TRBD1
cdr3_nt: TGTGCCAGCATGCTTCGGGACTCCCTGAACACTGAAGCTTTCTTT; cdr3_aa: CASMLRDSLNTEAFF; clone_size: -; v_call: TRBV6-5; j_call: TRBJ1-1; d_call: -
cdr3_nt: TGTGCAAGTCGCCCAACATTGAGGGGGCAGGGCTCTTCTGAAGCTTTCTTT; cdr3_aa: CASRPTLRGQGSSEAFF; clone_size: -; v_call: TRBV12-2; j_call: TRBJ1-1; d_call: -
cdr3_nt: TGTGCCAGCAGCCGGGACAGGGGCAATGAGCAGTTCTTC; cdr3_aa: CASSRDRGNEQFF; clone_size: -; v_call: TRBV2; j_call: TRBJ2-1; d_call: TRBD1
cdr3_nt: TGCGCCAGCAGCTTGGGACAGGGGAACCATGGCTACACCTTC; cdr3_aa: CASSLGQGNHGYTF; clone_size: -; v_call: TRBV5-1; j_call: TRBJ1-2; d_call: TRBD1
cdr3_nt: TGCGCCAGCAGCCAGGACAGGAGCTCCTATAATTCACCCCTCCACTTT; cdr3_aa: CASSQDRSSYNSPLHF; clone_size: once; v_call: TRBV5-1; j_call: TRBJ1-6; d_call: TRBD1
cdr3_nt: TGTGCCAGCAGCCATGGTTCACTTCAGGGCGTGTTTAGCTACGAGCAGTACTTC; cdr3_aa: CASSHGSLQGVFSYEQYF; clone_size: -; v_call: TRBV4-2; j_call: TRBJ2-7; d_call: -
cdr3_nt: TGTGCCAGCAGCCAAGGTCTCCTGGTGGACAGAAAACTGTTTTTT; cdr3_aa: CASSQGLLVDRKLFF; clone_size: once; v_call: TRBV3-1/TRBV3-2; j_call: TRBJ1-4; d_call: -
cdr3_nt: TGTGCCAGCAGCTTATCGGTACTGGGCCTGAGCACAGATACGCAGTATTTT; cdr3_aa: CASSLSVLGLSTDTQYF; clone_size: -; v_call: TRBV5-4; j_call: TRBJ2-3; d_call: -
cdr3_nt: TGTGCCTGGAGTACTACTCTAGCGGGGGACGCAAAGTTCTTC; cdr3_aa: CAWSTTLAGDAKFF; clone_size: -; v_call: TRBV30; j_call: TRBJ2-1; d_call: TRBD2
cdr3_nt: TGTGCCAGCAGTTTTTACAGGGAATATAGCAATCAGCCCCAGCATTTT; cdr3_aa: CASSFYREYSNQPQHF; clone_size: -; v_call: TRBV28; j_call: TRBJ1-5; d_call: -
cdr3_nt: TGTGCCAGCAGTCCGGGATTGGTTCAGCCCCAGCATTTT; cdr3_aa: CASSPGLVQPQHF; clone_size: -; v_call: TRBV12-3/TRBV12-4; j_call: TRBJ1-5; d_call: -
cdr3_nt: TGCGCCAGCAGCCGGATGGGACAGGGGAACTATGGCTACACCTTC; cdr3_aa: CASSRMGQGNYGYTF; clone_size: -; v_call: TRBV4-1; j_call: TRBJ1-2; d_call: TRBD1
cdr3_nt: TGCAGCGTCCAAGGGACAGGGTCTAGCACAGATACGCAGTATTTT; cdr3_aa: CSVQGTGSSTDTQYF; clone_size: -; v_call: TRBV29-1; j_call: TRBJ2-3; d_call: TRBD1
cdr3_nt: TGTGCCTGGAGTGTTTATTCCTGGAGCTCCTATAATTCACCCCTCCACTTT; cdr3_aa: CAWSVYSWSSYNSPLHF; clone_size: -; v_call: TRBV30; j_call: TRBJ1-6; d_call: -
cdr3_nt: TGCAGCGACTGGAAGAGGACAGGGGGCCCGAATGGCTACACCTTC; cdr3_aa: CSDWKRTGGPNGYTF; clone_size: -; v_call: TRBV29-1; j_call: TRBJ1-2; d_call: TRBD1
cdr3_nt: TGTGCCTGGAGTGTACGGACAGGGATCACCTATAATTCACCCCTCCACTTT; cdr3_aa: CAWSVRTGITYNSPLHF; clone_size: -; v_call: TRBV30; j_call: TRBJ1-6; d_call: TRBD1
cdr3_nt: TGTGCCAGCAGCCAGACTAGCGGGGGGGCGAATACGCAGTATTTT; cdr3_aa: CASSQTSGGANTQYF; clone_size: -; v_call: TRBV2; j_call: TRBJ2-3; d_call: TRBD2
cdr3_nt: TGTGCCAGCAGTGAATCCGGGGGGCGAAGGGATGGCTACACCTTC; cdr3_aa: CASSESGGRRDGYTF; clone_size: once; v_call: TRBV25-1; j_call: TRBJ1-2; d_call: -